Following are 22 T cell receptor beta chains from one sample sequenced in a study of cytotoxic CD8 clonotypes in ibrutinib-treated CLL. Sequencing was performed with immunoSEQ multiplex PCR; in TCRdb, only in-frame clones are kept and a portion is missing. Of 200,000 to 250,000 clones in the sample, roughly 77% are singletons; the top ten hold approximately 5.9%. The sequenced sample was PBMCs, obtained after 12 months of ibrutinib treatment. Receptors originate from a human donor with chronic lymphocytic leukemia.

The chain links TRBV5-1 to TRBJ1-1; D call uncertain. Germline CDR1 is SGHRS and CDR2 is YFSETQ. This CDR3 spans 13 amino acids. V was trimmed by 5 bases and J by 6 bases, leaving 14 bases between them. The CDR3 DNA reads TGCGCCAGCAGACATGACCGGGAATCTGAAGCTTTCTTT. It yields the protein CASRHDRESEAFF.

This chain links TRBV4-1 with TRBJ2-3, with no clear D. This CDR3 contains 16 residues. Germline CDR1 and CDR2: MGHRA and YSYEKL. V lost 1 base and J 2 bases, leaving 13 bases between the germline ends. In DNA form, the CDR3 reads TGCGCCAGCAGCCAAGGTCCCCGTCCCAACACAGATACGCAGTATTTT. Translated: CASSQGPRPNTDTQYF.

This clone turned up a few times. The chain uses TRBV5-1 and TRBJ2-1; possibly TRBD1 or TRBD2 for D (5 bases each). Per the germline V gene, CDR1 is SGHRS and CDR2 is YFSETQ. Between the trimmed V and J ends, which lost 0 bases and 9 bases, there was a span of 13 bases. CDR3 length: 14 residues. In nucleotides, the CDR3 is TGCGCCAGCAGCTTGGGGGGAGACAGAGGTGAGCAGTTCTTC. As protein: CASSLGGDRGEQFF.

In nucleotides, the CDR3 is TGTGCCAGCAGACGACTCGCGGTACCTGGCTACACCTTC. Protein product: CASRRLAVPGYTF. This chain links TRBV7-2 with TRBJ1-2; D is unresolved. Germline lookup yields CDR1 SGHTA and CDR2 FQGNSA. V was clipped by 6 bases and J by 7 bases, with 15 bases between them. CDR3 length: 13 residues.

The rearrangement joins TRBV5-1 to TRBJ1-5; D ambiguous. Per germline, CDR1 SGHRS and CDR2 YFSETQ. V lost 0 bases and J 5 bases, leaving 6 bases between the germline ends. This CDR3 region has 13 residues. DNA of the CDR3: TGCGCCAGCAGCTTGGAACAGTATCAGCCCCAGCATTTT. It yields the protein CASSLEQYQPQHF. Full variable domain (remainder filled in from reference TRBV5-1 and TRBJ1-5): KAGVTQTPRYLIKTRGQQVTLSCSPISGHRSVSWYQQTPGQGLQFLFEYFSETQRNKGNFPGRFSGRQFSNSRSEMNVSTLELGDSALYLCASSLEQYQPQHFGDGTRLSIL.

The chain couples TRBV12-2 to TRBJ2-7. TRBV12-2 is described as a pseudogene. The CDR3 runs to 10 residues. The CDR3 protein is CAGTAGEQYF. DNA of the CDR3: TGTGCAGGGACGGCAGGGGAGCAGTACTTC.

The CDR3: CASGDRGGSTDTQYF. CDR3 sequence (DNA): TGTGCCAGCGGCGACAGGGGAGGGAGCACAGATACGCAGTATTTT. This chain connects TRBV9 to TRBJ2-3; tentatively, D is TRBD1 (8 bases). V dropped 7 bases and J dropped 0 bases, with 15 bases sitting between them. Germline CDR1 and CDR2: SGDLS and YYNGEE. CDR3 length equals 15 residues.

The genes are TRBV5-4 and TRBJ1-2; TRBD1 is a possible D gene (5 bases). V lost 3 bases to trimming and J lost 5 bases, with 14 bases between them. Germline V CDR1 and CDR2: SGHNT, YYREEE (reference sequence). CDR3 size: 14 residues. The CDR3 DNA is TGTGCCAGCAGCTCACTCGGGGGATCATATGGCTACACCTTC. Translation gives CASSSLGGSYGYTF. The complete variable domain, with remaining parts taken from reference TRBV5-4 and TRBJ1-2, reads ETGVTQSPTHLIKTRGQQVTLRCSSQSGHNTVSWYQQALGQGPQFIFQYYREEENGRGNFPPRFSGLQFPNYSSELNVNALELDDSALYLCASSSLGGSYGYTFGSGTRLTVV.

This chain joins TRBV4-2 and TRBJ2-5; a possible D gene is TRBD2 (5 bases). This CDR3 has 14 residues. Germline values: CDR1 LGHNA, CDR2 YNFKEQ. Trimming pared 2 bases from V and 2 bases from J, leaving 9 bases between. The CDR3 loop reads CASSQLLEQETQYF. The CDR3 DNA is TGTGCCAGCAGCCAACTACTAGAACAAGAGACCCAGTACTTC.

V gene TRBV29-1 combines with J gene TRBJ1-2; 7 nucleotides match TRBD1. The CDR3 covers 14 residues. Unmatched junction bases numbered 7, after V lost 2 bases and J lost 4 bases. Germline-derived CDR1 and CDR2 are SQVTM and ANQGSEA. CDR3 loop: CSVESAGGIYGYTF. The DNA for the CDR3 is TGCAGCGTTGAATCGGCAGGGGGGATCTATGGCTACACCTTC.

The rearrangement joins TRBV28 to TRBJ2-6; D remains unclear. V gave up 7 bases and J gave up 3 bases, with 19 bases separating them. CDR1 and CDR2 from the germline V gene are MDHEN and SYDVKM. This CDR3 is 17 amino acids long. CDR3: CASNTNNRGYGANVLTF. The DNA of the CDR3 is TGTGCCAGCAATACCAATAACCGTGGGTATGGGGCCAACGTCCTGACTTTC.

This chain joins TRBV2 and TRBJ2-5; D might be TRBD1 or TRBD2, each matching 5 bases. The CDR3 is 15 amino acids. CDR1 is SNHLY, CDR2 FYNNEI, per germline. Trimming pared 10 bases from V and 5 bases from J, leaving 23 bases between. The chain's CDR3 is CATTGDPVQAETQYF. The CDR3 DNA sequence: TGTGCCACCACTGGGGACCCCGTCCAGGCTGAGACCCAGTACTTC.

The gene calls are TRBV5-1 and TRBJ1-2; 8 bases are a match to TRBD1. Trimming cost V 4 bases and J 8 bases; bases outside gene matches: 13. CDR3 length: 15 residues. Germline-derived CDR1 and CDR2 are SGHRS and YFSETQ. The CDR3 sequence is CASSPSGQGAFGYTF. The CDR3 bases are TGCGCCAGCAGCCCCTCTGGGCAGGGGGCATTCGGCTACACCTTC.

This clone was detected once. The V and J genes are TRBV11-2 and TRBJ2-5; D is possibly TRBD1 (6 bases). Per the germline V gene, CDR1 is SGHAT and CDR2 is FQNNGV. V was pared by 3 bases and J by 7 bases, with 18 bases between. CDR3 length equals 15 residues. The chain's CDR3 is CASSLIDRSGGTQYF. The CDR3 DNA sequence: TGTGCCAGCAGCTTGATAGACAGGAGTGGGGGGACCCAGTACTTC.

V gene TRBV29-1 combines with J gene TRBJ2-1, with 9 bases fitting TRBD2. Germline lookup yields CDR1 SQVTM and CDR2 ANQGSEA. The CDR3 consists of 16 residues. CDR3: CNGPGGGGPRVNEQFF. The CDR3 DNA is TGCAACGGGCCTGGCGGGGGGGGCCCTAGGGTTAATGAGCAGTTCTTC.

The chain has TRBV5-6 and TRBJ2-5, with D hard to call. Germline V lookup: CDR1 SGHDT, CDR2 YYEEEE. V was pared by 1 base and J by 5 bases, with 9 bases between. This CDR3 is built from 13 residues. The CDR3, as DNA: TGTGCCAGCAGCTTGAACCGCCTTGAGACCCAGTACTTC. Translated: CASSLNRLETQYF.

The CDR3 nucleotides are TGTGCCAGCAGTTACTCCCCAGGGGGTCTGGGCTATGGCTACACCTTC. This translates into CASSYSPGGLGYGYTF. The chain employs TRBV6-5 and TRBJ1-2; TRBD1 agrees at 7 bases. V gave up 0 bases and J gave up 4 bases; unmatched junction bases: 8. Germline assignment: CDR1 MNHEY and CDR2 SVGAGI. The CDR3 extends over 16 amino acids.

The rearrangement links TRBV6-5 to TRBJ2-2; maybe TRBD1 (6 bases). Germline values: CDR1 MNHEY, CDR2 SVGAGI. V was pared by 6 bases and J by 6 bases, with 20 bases between. The CDR3 is 16 residues long. The CDR3 loop reads CASRYRESVFSGELFF. The CDR3 DNA reads TGTGCCAGCAGGTACAGGGAGTCGGTGTTCTCCGGGGAGCTGTTTTTT.

V and J are TRBV6-5 and TRBJ2-2; 10 nucleotides match TRBD2. V dropped 6 bases and J dropped 3; count of bases not matched to a gene: 4. The CDR3 has 15 residues. From germline, CDR1 is MNHEY and CDR2 SVGAGI. The CDR3, as DNA: TGTGCCAGCAGCCTAAGCGGGGGGGACACCGGGGAGCTGTTTTTT. It encodes CASSLSGGDTGELFF.

The chain uses TRBV6-6 and TRBJ1-5, with a tentative D call TRBD1 (5 bases). CDR1 is MNHNY and CDR2 is SVGAGI in the germline V gene (reference sequence). This CDR3 is built from 15 residues. V lost 6 bases and J 0 bases, leaving 12 bases between the germline ends. CDR3 sequence: CASRQTDYSNQPQHF. The CDR3 DNA reads as TGTGCCAGCAGACAGACAGATTATAGCAATCAGCCCCAGCATTTT.

Only a few counts were recorded for this clone. The chain carries TRBV30 and TRBJ1-6; D not resolved. The CDR3 length is 13 residues. V lost 5 bases and J 9 bases, leaving 14 bases between the germline ends. Looked up from germline, CDR1 is GTSNPN and CDR2 is SVGIG (reference sequence). The CDR3 region is CAWAQMEVSPLHF. The CDR3 nucleotides are TGTGCCTGGGCCCAGATGGAGGTTTCACCCCTCCACTTT.

This clone was picked up one time. J is TRBJ1-2 and V is TRBV28, with D unclear. The ends were cut back, 3 bases at V and 8 bases at J, with 13 bases in the middle. From germline, CDR1 is MDHEN and CDR2 SYDVKM. The CDR3 sequence is 13 residues long. The CDR3 reads CASSFLMGTGYTF. DNA for the CDR3: TGTGCCAGCAGTTTTCTGATGGGTACCGGCTACACCTTC.